This TCR beta chain was obtained from a study of cytomegalovirus exposure and HLA in healthy donors. Method: immunoSEQ multiplex PCR; TCRdb's copy keeps in-frame clones and lacks some. This sample has about 240,000 clones, with approximately 86% found just once. The length of the CDR3 is 16 residues. V gave up 1 base and J gave up 2 bases, with 12 bases separating them. Germline CDR1 reads SGHNT; CDR2 reads YYREEE (reference sequence). The TCR originated in a woman aged 30 to 39 in good health and CMV-seropositive. Input material: PBMCs. V is TRBV5-4 and J is TRBJ1-4, with D perhaps matching TRBD1 (6 bases). CDR3 in amino acids: CASSLRPGGTNEKLFF. CDR3 sequence (DNA): TGTGCCAGCAGCTTGCGCCCGGGGGGCACTAATGAAAAACTGTTTTTT.